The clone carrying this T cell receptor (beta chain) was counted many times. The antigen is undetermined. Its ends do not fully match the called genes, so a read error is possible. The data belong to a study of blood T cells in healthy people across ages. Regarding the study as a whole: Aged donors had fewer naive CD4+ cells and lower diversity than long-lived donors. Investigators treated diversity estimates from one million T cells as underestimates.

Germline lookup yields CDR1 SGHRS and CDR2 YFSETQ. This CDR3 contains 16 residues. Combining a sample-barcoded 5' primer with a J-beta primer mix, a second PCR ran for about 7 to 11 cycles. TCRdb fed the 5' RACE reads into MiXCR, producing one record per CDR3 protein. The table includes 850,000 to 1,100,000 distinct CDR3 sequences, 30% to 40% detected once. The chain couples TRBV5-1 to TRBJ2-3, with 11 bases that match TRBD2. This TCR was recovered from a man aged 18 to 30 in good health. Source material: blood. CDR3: CASSLAPSGGTDTQYF. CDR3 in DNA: TGTGCCAGCAGCTTAGCCCCTAGCGGGGGGACAGATACGCAGTATTTT. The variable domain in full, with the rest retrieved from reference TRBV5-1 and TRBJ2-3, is KAGVTQTPRYLIKTRGQQVTLSCSPISGHRSVSWYQQTPGQGLQFLFEYFSETQRNKGNFPGRFSGRQFSNSRSEMNVSTLELGDSALYLCASSLAPSGGTDTQYFGPGTRLTVL.